One and the same sample provided the 15 T cell receptor beta chains below, sequenced in a study of spatial heterogeneity in lung cancer. TCRdb analysed the 5' RACE reads with MiXCR anew, one entry per CDR3 protein. The table records around 41,000 distinct CDR3 sequences, around 6.8% of them present only once. Time point here: sample taken at primary tumor resection. The sequenced sample was PBMCs, obtained at surgery. Receptor source: a female donor with early-stage non-small cell lung cancer.

This clonotype showed up many times. This sequence joins TRBV6-5 and TRBJ1-2, with a possible D match to TRBD1 (5 bases). Trimming shortened V by 3 bases and J by 7 bases, and 9 bases separated the two germline ends. Germline V lookup: CDR1 MNHEY, CDR2 SVGAGI. This CDR3 has 12 residues. CDR3 bases: TGTGCCAGCAGTTATGGTAGGGGTGGCTACACCTTC. It encodes CASSYGRGGYTF.

The rearrangement links TRBV5-1 to TRBJ2-1; no definite D call. CDR3 length equals 15 residues. Germline V lookup: CDR1 SGHRS, CDR2 YFSETQ. Trimming took 4 bases from V and 5 from J, leaving 16 bases between them. The CDR3 nucleotides read TGCGCCAGCAGCCCCTTGAGCGTGACCCACAATGAGCAGTTCTTC. Translating gives CASSPLSVTHNEQFF. The full variable domain, with the rest looked up from reference TRBV5-1 and TRBJ2-1, is KAGVTQTPRYLIKTRGQQVTLSCSPISGHRSVSWYQQTPGQGLQFLFEYFSETQRNKGNFPGRFSGRQFSNSRSEMNVSTLELGDSALYLCASSPLSVTHNEQFFGPGTRLTVL.

The chain couples TRBV4-1 to TRBJ2-5; 14 bases agree with TRBD2. The CDR3 has 17 amino acids. The germline V gene has CDR1 MGHRA and CDR2 YSYEKL. After removal of 3 bases from V and 5 bases from J, the junction contained 8 bases not matched to a gene. The CDR3 is CASSQGRLAGGLETQYF. The CDR3 DNA follows: TGCGCCAGCAGCCAGGGTCGACTAGCGGGGGGGCTGGAGACCCAGTACTTC.

This clonotype appeared a few times. The CDR3 DNA reads as TGTGCCAGCACCCTGGGGGGTTATAAGCAGCCCCAGCATTTT. Its translation: CASTLGGYKQPQHF. The rearrangement joins TRBV6-1 to TRBJ1-5; a weak D match, TRBD1 (5 bases). There are 14 residues in the CDR3. V lost 7 bases to trimming and J lost 7 bases, with 17 bases between them. Germline V gives CDR1 MNHNS, CDR2 SASEGT.

This clonotype was counted ten times or more. The rearrangement joins TRBV20-1 to TRBJ2-3, with 8 bases identical to TRBD2. Germline assignment: CDR1 DFQATT and CDR2 SNEGSKA (reference sequence). The junction had 8 bases not matched to a gene; V was cut back by 2 bases and J by 1 base. The length of the CDR3 is 16 residues. CDR3 bases: TGCAGTGCTAGATCCCTGCGGCGGGGGGGCACAGATACGCAGTATTTT. It yields the protein CSARSLRRGGTDTQYF.

The J gene is TRBJ1-1, the V gene TRBV9, with D uncertain. The CDR3 spans 15 residues. Germline V gives CDR1 SGDLS, CDR2 YYNGEE. The V end was cut by 0 bases, the J end by 2 bases, with 11 bases between. In nucleotides, the CDR3 is TGTGCCAGCAGCGTAGATCCCACAGCTAACACTGAAGCTTTCTTT. Encoded protein: CASSVDPTANTEAFF.

The DNA of the CDR3 is TGTGCCAGCAGTCCACGCGGGGAGGGGGGGACCCAGTACTTC. Translated: CASSPRGEGGTQYF. The V gene is TRBV6-6, the J gene TRBJ2-5, with D possibly being TRBD2 (7 bases). CDR1 and CDR2 from the germline V gene are MNHNY and SVGAGI (reference sequence). CDR3 length: 14 residues. Trimming removed 5 bases from V and 7 bases from J, with 17 bases in between.

In the case of this clonotype: A single base separates this from a much larger clone, so it may be a read error. The conserved phenylalanine or tryptophan is not found at the CDR3 terminus, so this likely reflects a read error. The rearrangement uses TRBV6-2 or TRBV6-3 and TRBJ2-1; a possible D gene is TRBD2 (5 bases). Trimming shortened V by 0 bases and J by 12 bases, and 12 bases separated the two germline ends. The CDR3 is made up of 13 amino acids. The germline V gene encodes CDR1 MNHEY and CDR2 SVGEGT. The CDR3 here is CASSYSRLAGQFS. As DNA, the CDR3 is TGTGCCAGCAGTTACTCGAGGCTAGCCGGGCAGTTCTCC.

The J gene is TRBJ2-1, the V gene TRBV7-3; maybe TRBD1 (5 bases). V shed 2 bases and J shed 3 bases, with 17 bases lying between them. This CDR3 has 17 amino acids. The germline V gene has CDR1 SGHTA and CDR2 FQGTGA. Written as DNA, the CDR3 is TGTGCCAGCAGCTTAGCCCCAGGGCCTGGGTACTACAATGAGCAGTTCTTC. It codes for CASSLAPGPGYYNEQFF.

This clonotype was observed many times. The genes are TRBV2 and TRBJ2-6; no reliable D call. Trimming took 6 bases from V and 0 from J, leaving 3 bases between them. The CDR3 runs to 13 residues. CDR1 is SNHLY, CDR2 FYNNEI, per germline. This chain's CDR3 is CASRRSGANVLTF. The CDR3 coding sequence is TGTGCCAGCAGACGCTCTGGGGCCAACGTCCTGACTTTC.

This clonotype was detected many times. The gene calls are TRBV18 and TRBJ2-7, with 10 bases fitting TRBD2. The germline V gene has CDR1 KGHSH and CDR2 LQKENI. The CDR3 is 14 amino acids. V lost 4 bases, J lost 5 bases, and 5 bases stayed unmatched. CDR3 sequence (DNA): TGTGCCAGCTCACGGCCGGGACTAGCGAACGAGCAGTACTTC. It is translated as CASSRPGLANEQYF.

This clonotype occurred many times. This rearrangement joins TRBV19 to TRBJ2-3; D gene ambiguous. CDR1 and CDR2 from the germline V gene are LNHDA and SQIVND (reference sequence). Trimming removed 5 bases at V and 6 bases at J, with 15 bases between. CDR3 length: 14 amino acids. The CDR3 nucleotides are TGTGCCAGTAGTTCGGCCCCTCAGACGGATACGCAGTATTTT. It yields the protein CASSSAPQTDTQYF.

This clonotype has only a few counts. The J gene is TRBJ2-3, the V gene TRBV30; 12 nucleotides line up with TRBD2. Germline V CDR1 and CDR2: GTSNPN, SVGIG (reference sequence). The V and J ends lost 4 bases and 5 bases, in that order; junction bases with no gene match: 7. The CDR3 spans 15 residues. CDR3 amino acids: CAWTSLAGGLDTQYF. The CDR3 DNA reads TGTGCCTGGACTTCACTAGCGGGGGGACTAGATACGCAGTATTTT.

This rearrangement joins TRBV7-9 to TRBJ2-7; D ambiguous. Germline CDR1 and CDR2: SEHNR and FQNEAQ (reference sequence). V dropped 7 bases and J dropped 4 bases, with 14 bases sitting between them. CDR3 length: 13 amino acids. CDR3 nucleotides: TGTGCCAGCACCCCATTGTTGGGTTACGAGCAGTACTTC. It codes for CASTPLLGYEQYF.

As concerns this clonotype: A much larger clone lies one base from this, so it may be a read error. This sequence joins TRBV5-8 and TRBJ2-7; weak D call: TRBD1 (5 bases). Germline V lookup: CDR1 SGHTS, CDR2 YDEGEE. Trimming left V 9 bases short and J 0 bases short, with 13 bases between. The CDR3 loop spans 13 amino acids. CDR3 protein: CANTTGNSYEQYF. DNA of the CDR3: TGTGCCAACACAACAGGCAACTCCTACGAGCAGTACTTC.